This T cell receptor (beta chain) was recorded in a study of blood T cell repertoires in COVID-19. Study-wide background: Samples taken during acute and convalescent COVID-19 were collected in the United States, Italy and Spain. T cells, B-cell-depleted T cells, or PBMCs supplied cDNA or gDNA.

Original methodology: Quantification of nucleated cells was approximated via reference gene primer amplification. The method was immunoSEQ multiplex PCR; TCRdb's version includes in-frame clones alone and lacks a portion of them. Clone size and the V and J calls come from that table; the DNA yielded D and trimming. The sample records 300,000 or so clones, 83% being singletons. Germline loops: CDR1 LNHDA, CDR2 SQIVND (reference sequence). The CDR3 loop spans 16 amino acids. With 5 bases clipped from V and 6 bases from J, the junction kept 7 bases outside the gene matches. The source is a woman aged 50 to 65 with acute or convalescent COVID-19. The material sequenced was peripheral blood. The chain combines TRBV19 with TRBJ2-2; 12 bases line up with TRBD2. The CDR3 loop is CASSAHRTSGAGELFF. The DNA for the CDR3 is TGTGCCAGTAGTGCTCATCGGACTAGCGGGGCCGGGGAGCTGTTTTTT. Together with reference TRBV19 and TRBJ2-2, the CDR3 gives the full variable domain: DGGITQSPKYLFRKEGQNVTLSCEQNLNHDAMYWYRQDPGQGLRLIYYSQIVNDFQKGDIAEGYSVSREKKESFPLTVTSAQKNPTAFYLCASSAHRTSGAGELFFGEGSRLTVL.